This is a list of T cell receptor beta chains from one sample in a study of post-analysis software for immune sequencing data. One entry per CDR3 protein, called by TCRdb with MiXCR from the PCR reads. The sample holds 650,000 to 900,000 distinct CDR3 sequences, 40% to 55% seen once. Sample: blood. Receptors originate from a girl aged 10 to 17 with multiple sclerosis. Each CDR3 is given without its conserved first and last residue. Size is stated for part of the rows, as once, few or many counts, or as a class when the clone is expanded.

J | V | size | CDR3
TRBJ2-5 | TRBV6-2/TRBV6-3 | NA | ASTHWDNQETQY
TRBJ1-1 | TRBV29-1 | NA | SVTLGGMVGNTEAF
TRBJ2-1 | TRBV27 | few | ASSRISGSAYNEQF
TRBJ1-5 | TRBV4-1 | once | ASSQGTLGERPQH
TRBJ2-1 | TRBV15 | NA | ATSRDRGRDNEQF
TRBJ2-7 | TRBV7-7 | NA | ASSSKLQGAGYEQY
NA | TRBV7-9 | NA | ASSLLLDREQY
TRBJ1-5 | TRBV20-1 | NA | SARVLGRDSAQH
TRBJ2-3 | TRBV20-1 | NA | SAEAARYTDTQY
TRBJ2-7 | TRBV20-1 | few | SARDLGQGGYEQY
TRBJ2-5 | TRBV29-1 | NA | SVEGGTRRTQY
TRBJ2-1 | TRBV20-1 | NA | SARVGRGLVSYEQF
TRBJ2-1 | TRBV7-2 | NA | ASSTEVAYNEQF
TRBJ2-1 | TRBV15 | NA | ATSRGGTSRYNEQF
TRBJ2-5 | TRBV6-1 | NA | ASSEAMGFQY
TRBJ2-1 | TRBV9 | many | ASSVGTSGYNEQF
TRBJ1-1 | TRBV15 | few | ATKGVGTEAF
TRBJ2-3 | TRBV7-9 | NA | ASSLGTPTDTQY
TRBJ2-7 | TRBV6-6 | few | ASSFGTGPHEQY
TRBJ2-7 | TRBV29-1 | few | SVGVGSSSYEQY
TRBJ2-7 | TRBV9 | few | ASSVEGGSSYEQY
TRBJ1-2 | TRBV15 | few | ATRWRDRGVGGYGYT
TRBJ2-6 | TRBV27 | NA | ASGLAGSSGANVLT
TRBJ2-1 | TRBV6-5 | NA | ASSYDRRDFMQSSYNEQF
TRBJ2-7 | TRBV6-6 | NA | ASSTLAVSYEQY
TRBJ2-7 | TRBV6-2/TRBV6-3 | once | ASRNWDGSYEQY
TRBJ2-1 | TRBV7-9 | NA | ASSTPSGSSYNEQF
TRBJ2-7 | TRBV24-1 | few | ATSDPGQSQY
TRBJ1-2 | TRBV11-2 | few | ASSLGRGNYGYT
TRBJ1-4 | TRBV9 | NA | ASSSQGAGSEKLF
TRBJ2-6 | TRBV3-1 | NA | ASSPTGGGANVLT
TRBJ2-6 | TRBV7-2 | few | ASSLTGRSSGANVLT
TRBJ2-5 | TRBV6-6 | NA | ASRTSGRGQETQY